The 21 T cell receptor beta chains listed next were all sequenced from one sample in a study of shared clonotypes between healthy human individuals (dated by TCRdb to 2019 to 2021). Libraries were built with the immunoSEQ multiplex PCR assay. TCRdb provides this immuneACCESS table in a form limited to in-frame rearrangements. Some clones are lacking; in checked studies, under half of them reflect an unresolved V gene, and why the rest are absent is not known. This sample comprises about 680,000 clones, approximately 73% of them detected only once. Roughly 2% of the sample rests with the top ten. Source material: memory CD4+ T cells sorted from blood. The sample's cell subset or site, from its label and the paper: CD45RA-negative fraction. Source of these receptors: a woman in her twenties or thirties in good health.

The V call is TRBV28, the J call TRBJ2-1; no firm D call. The germline V gene encodes CDR1 MDHEN and CDR2 SYDVKM. V lost 3 bases and J 4 bases, leaving 16 bases between the germline ends. The CDR3 runs to 16 residues. The CDR3 is CASSFSRLAGYNEQFF. CDR3 coding DNA: TGTGCCAGCAGTTTTTCCCGTTTAGCAGGATACAATGAGCAGTTCTTC.

This clone appeared a single time. The rearrangement links TRBV4-2 to TRBJ2-7; tentatively, D is TRBD1 (6 bases). In germline, CDR1 is LGHNA, CDR2 YNFKEQ. Trimming removed 0 bases from V and 0 bases from J, with 15 bases in between. There are 17 residues in the CDR3. DNA of the CDR3: TGTGCCAGCAGCCAAGATAATGGGGGCCAGCCCTCCTACGAGCAGTACTTC. It translates to CASSQDNGGQPSYEQYF.

This clone was seen more than once but under ten times. The chain has TRBV19 and TRBJ1-1; possibly TRBD1 for D (5 bases). V dropped 6 bases and J dropped 2 bases, with 13 bases sitting between them. Per the germline V gene, CDR1 is LNHDA and CDR2 is SQIVND (reference sequence). CDR3 length: 14 amino acids. In DNA form, the CDR3 reads TGTGCCAGTAGCCCGGGGGGGATTAACACTGAAGCTTTCTTT. Translating it yields CASSPGGINTEAFF. Together with reference TRBV19 and TRBJ1-1, the CDR3 gives the full variable domain: DGGITQSPKYLFRKEGQNVTLSCEQNLNHDAMYWYRQDPGQGLRLIYYSQIVNDFQKGDIAEGYSVSREKKESFPLTVTSAQKNPTAFYLCASSPGGINTEAFFGQGTRLTVV.

This chain joins TRBV5-8 and TRBJ1-5; D unclear. Trimming removed 0 bases from V and 2 bases from J, with 9 bases in between. This CDR3 spans 15 amino acids. Germline CDR1 reads SGHTS; CDR2 reads YDEGEE. The CDR3 nucleotides are TGTGCCAGCAGCTTGGAGTTTGGTGGCAATCAGCCCCAGCATTTT. Translation: CASSLEFGGNQPQHF.

V and J are TRBV7-9 and TRBJ2-3, with D hard to call. This CDR3 comprises 16 residues. Germline values: CDR1 SEHNR, CDR2 FQNEAQ (reference sequence). Trimming took off 8 bases at V and 2 bases at J, with 20 bases between the two ends. In nucleotides, the CDR3 is TGTGCCAGCCCAAGCTATTTGAGTGGAGCCACAGATACGCAGTATTTT. Translated: CASPSYLSGATDTQYF.

The V and J genes are TRBV2 and TRBJ1-5; TRBD1 agrees at 8 bases. The germline gives CDR1 SNHLY, CDR2 FYNNEI. The CDR3 is made up of 14 amino acids. V was clipped by 2 bases and J by 7 bases; unmatched bases: 4. CDR3 loop: CASSEQGAPQPQHF. The CDR3 DNA is TGTGCCAGCAGTGAACAGGGGGCTCCCCAGCCCCAGCATTTT.

The CDR3 bases are TGTGCCAGCAGAAGGACCGTTGAAGCTTTCTTT. It specifies CASRRTVEAFF. V is TRBV28 and J is TRBJ1-1; no clear D gene. Germline V gene lookup returns CDR1 MDHEN and CDR2 SYDVKM. Trimming took 6 bases from V and 7 from J, leaving 9 bases between them. This CDR3 comprises 11 residues. Drawing the rest from reference TRBV28 and TRBJ1-1, the complete variable domain is DVKVTQSSRYLVKRTGEKVFLECVQDMDHENMFWYRQDPGLGLRLIYFSYDVKMKEKGDIPEGYSVSREKKERFSLILESASTNQTSMYLCASRRTVEAFFGQGTRLTVV.

This chain uses TRBV27 with TRBJ1-1; D may be TRBD1 (5 bases). CDR3 length: 14 residues. Germline V lookup: CDR1 MNHEY, CDR2 SMNVEV (reference sequence). With 8 bases removed from V and 6 bases from J, the gap between germline ends came to 19 bases. CDR3 in amino acids: CASFHPGGLSEAFF. CDR3 DNA: TGTGCCAGCTTCCACCCGGGGGGTTTGTCTGAAGCTTTCTTT.

The rearrangement links TRBV11-3 to TRBJ2-7; 9 nucleotides line up with TRBD2. Germline V lookup: CDR1 SGHNT, CDR2 YENEEA. The junction had 9 bases not matched to a gene; V was cut back by 11 bases and J by 4 bases. There are 13 residues in the CDR3. CDR3 sequence reads: CAGKLAGHYEQYF. The CDR3 DNA follows: TGTGCCGGAAAACTAGCGGGCCATTACGAGCAGTACTTC.

This clone has a single count. The chain uses TRBV5-4 and TRBJ2-7; 11 bases are shared with TRBD2. V lost 0 bases and J lost 0; bases outside the gene matches: 2. Germline V gives CDR1 SGHNT, CDR2 YYREEE (reference sequence). The CDR3 is made up of 16 amino acids. CDR3 in amino acids: CASSLGTSGYSYEQYF. The CDR3 DNA reads as TGTGCCAGCAGCTTGGGGACTAGCGGGTACTCCTACGAGCAGTACTTC. The full variable domain, in which reference TRBV5-4 and TRBJ2-7 provide the parts outside the CDR3, is ETGVTQSPTHLIKTRGQQVTLRCSSQSGHNTVSWYQQALGQGPQFIFQYYREEENGRGNFPPRFSGLQFPNYSSELNVNALELDDSALYLCASSLGTSGYSYEQYFGPGTRLTVT.

About this clone itself: Other DNA sequences in this sample translate to the same CDR3. The chain couples TRBV5-1 to TRBJ2-7, with D perhaps assigned TRBD1 or TRBD2 (5 bases each). This CDR3 has 15 residues. Per the germline V gene, CDR1 is SGHRS and CDR2 is YFSETQ. Trimming stripped 2 bases from V and 0 bases from J, with 12 bases between. Here the CDR3 DNA reads TGCGCCAGCAGCTTAGTGGCAGGGAGCTCCTACGAGCAGTACTTC. Encoded protein: CASSLVAGSSYEQYF.

This clone has just a few counts. V is TRBV25-1 and J is TRBJ2-7, with 7 bases lining up with TRBD2. Germline assignment: CDR1 MGHDK and CDR2 SYGVNS. With V trimmed by 4 bases and J by 5 bases, 14 bases remained unmatched. This CDR3 is 16 amino acids long. The CDR3 DNA reads as TGTGCCAGCAGTGGACCCGATGGACTAGTCCAGGACGAGCAGTACTTC. It yields the protein CASSGPDGLVQDEQYF.

The rearrangement links TRBV7-2 to TRBJ1-1; 8 bases line up with TRBD1. This CDR3 spans 15 amino acids. Unmatched junction bases numbered 9, after V lost 5 bases and J lost 4 bases. CDR1 SGHTA and CDR2 FQGNSA come from the germline V gene. CDR3 in amino acids: CASSVMRQGSTEAFF. DNA for the CDR3: TGTGCCAGCAGCGTAATGAGACAGGGGAGCACTGAAGCTTTCTTT.

On this clone: The junction and the germline gene differ at one end; a read error may be behind it. The chain combines TRBV4-2 with TRBJ2-3; 8 bases fit TRBD2. CDR1 is LGHNA and CDR2 is YNFKEQ in the germline V gene. CDR3 size: 17 residues. CDR3 nucleotide sequence: TGTGCCAGCAGCCAAGCCCCGGGGGGGCCCGGCACAGATATGCAGTATTTT. Amino acids: CASSQAPGGPGTDMQYF.

The V and J genes are TRBV11-3 and TRBJ1-4, with D uncertain. The germline V gene has CDR1 SGHNT and CDR2 YENEEA. V was trimmed by 6 bases and J by 5 bases, leaving 7 bases between them. CDR3 size: 12 residues. CDR3 sequence: CASRGGNEKLFF. DNA for the CDR3: TGTGCCAGCAGGGGCGGCAATGAAAAACTGTTTTTT.

The chain is built from TRBV6-5 and TRBJ2-7; 11 bases align to TRBD2. CDR3 length equals 15 residues. The trim removed 6 bases at V and 2 bases at J, leaving 6 bases unmatched. Germline assignment: CDR1 MNHEY and CDR2 SVGAGI. As DNA, the CDR3 is TGTGCCAGCAGAATAGGGACTAGCGGAGCCTACGAGCAGTACTTC. Translation: CASRIGTSGAYEQYF.

The gene calls are TRBV7-2 and TRBJ2-5, with D unresolved. The CDR3 sequence is 14 residues long. Germline CDR1 and CDR2: SGHTA and FQGNSA. Trimming took off 1 base at V and 1 base at J, with 7 bases between the two ends. CDR3 residues: CASSLVRSQETQYF. DNA for the CDR3: TGTGCCAGCAGCTTAGTTAGGTCCCAAGAGACCCAGTACTTC.

The rearrangement links TRBV25-1 to TRBJ2-3; D might be TRBD2 (6 bases). The V end lost 7 bases, the J end lost 2 bases, and 16 bases lay between the germline ends. Germline V gene data show CDR1 as MGHDK and CDR2 as SYGVNS. The CDR3 covers 15 residues. The CDR3 loop is CASNGRGLFTDTQYF. The CDR3 coding sequence is TGTGCCAGCAACGGACGGGGACTTTTCACAGATACGCAGTATTTT.

The V and J genes are TRBV28 and TRBJ1-2, with D hard to call. V lost 2 bases, J lost 4 bases, and 11 bases lay in between. The germline V gene has CDR1 MDHEN and CDR2 SYDVKM. The CDR3 length is 14 residues. The CDR3: CASSLPGRGYGYTF. CDR3 bases: TGTGCCAGCAGTTTACCGGGCCGGGGCTATGGCTACACCTTC.

The J gene is TRBJ1-4, the V gene TRBV4-2, with D uncertain. This CDR3 is built from 15 residues. The germline V gene has CDR1 LGHNA and CDR2 YNFKEQ. V was trimmed by 5 bases and J by 2 bases, leaving 12 bases between them. CDR3 loop: CASSKARETNEKLFF. The CDR3 DNA reads as TGTGCCAGCAGCAAGGCGCGGGAGACTAATGAAAAACTGTTTTTT.

The CDR3 region has the DNA TGTGCCAGCAGCTTAGCGTATCAGAGCACAGATACGCAGTATTTT. Translation gives CASSLAYQSTDTQYF. The rearrangement links TRBV7-2 to TRBJ2-3; D ambiguous. Germline values: CDR1 SGHTA, CDR2 FQGNSA. The CDR3 has 15 amino acids. Trimming cost V 0 bases and J 0 bases, with 7 bases left between them.